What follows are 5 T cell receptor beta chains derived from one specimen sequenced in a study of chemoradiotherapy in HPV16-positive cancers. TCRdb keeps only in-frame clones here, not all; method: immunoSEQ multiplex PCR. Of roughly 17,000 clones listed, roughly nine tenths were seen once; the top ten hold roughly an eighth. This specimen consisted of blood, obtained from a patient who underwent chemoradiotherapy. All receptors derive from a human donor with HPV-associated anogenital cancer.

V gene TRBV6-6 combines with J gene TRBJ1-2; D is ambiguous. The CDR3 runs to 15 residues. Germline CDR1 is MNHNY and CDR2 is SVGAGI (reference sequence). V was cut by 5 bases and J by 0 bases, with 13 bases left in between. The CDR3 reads CASSPYRSSNYGYTF. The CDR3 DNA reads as TGTGCCAGCAGTCCCTACCGGTCCTCTAACTATGGCTACACCTTC.

The CDR3 DNA is TGTGCCAGCAGTGACCCGTGGGATACGCAGTATTTT. As protein: CASSDPWDTQYF. The chain is built from TRBV6-1 and TRBJ2-3, with D hard to call. Germline V gene data show CDR1 as MNHNS and CDR2 as SASEGT. Deletions cut 3 bases from V and 6 bases from J, with 7 bases between. The CDR3 sequence is 12 residues long.

CDR3 in amino acids: CASTERSSYNEQFF. Written as DNA, the CDR3 is TGTGCCAGTACGGAGCGAAGCTCCTACAATGAGCAGTTCTTC. The chain is built from TRBV19 and TRBJ2-1; D remains unclear. Germline values: CDR1 LNHDA, CDR2 SQIVND (reference sequence). The CDR3 runs to 14 residues. Trimming left V 7 bases short and J 0 bases short, with 10 bases between.

The CDR3 protein is CASGPGAGGRDEQFF. The CDR3 DNA follows: TGTGCTAGTGGGCCCGGGGCAGGGGGCAGGGATGAGCAGTTCTTC. The chain links TRBV12-5 to TRBJ2-1; 8 bases match TRBD1. V lost 6 bases, J lost 8 bases, and 12 bases stayed unmatched. Germline V gene sequence: CDR1 LGHNT, CDR2 FRNRAP. This CDR3 has 15 amino acids.

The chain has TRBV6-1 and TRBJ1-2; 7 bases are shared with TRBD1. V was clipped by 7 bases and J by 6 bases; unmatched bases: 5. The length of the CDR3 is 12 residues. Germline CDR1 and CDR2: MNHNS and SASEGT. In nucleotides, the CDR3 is TGTGCCAGCAATGAGGGGGCGGATGGCTACACCTTC. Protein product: CASNEGADGYTF.